Below are 14 T cell receptor beta chains sequenced from a single sample in a study of CD8+ T cells in alopecia areata. Reverse transcription of extracted RNA yielded cDNA, which provided the sequencing template. Only in-frame clones appear in the TCRdb table, and some are missing; sequencing was by immunoSEQ multiplex PCR. The data contain about 190,000 clones, about 60% of them singletons. As to treatment: oral pan-JAK inhibitor, 5-10 mg twice daily. The sample here was CD4+ T cells sorted from blood, taken at week 4, from a patient treated with tofacitinib. These receptors were collected from a human donor with alopecia areata.

The V gene is TRBV7-9, the J gene TRBJ2-1; D remains unclear. The CDR3 is 13 residues long. The V gene lost 3 bases and the J gene lost 6 bases, with 9 bases spanning the gap. Germline loops: CDR1 SEHNR, CDR2 FQNEAQ (reference sequence). The CDR3 protein is CASSFSSGNEQFF. Written as DNA, the CDR3 is TGTGCCAGCAGCTTCAGTTCGGGCAATGAGCAGTTCTTC.

V is TRBV29-1 and J is TRBJ1-1, with 8 bases aligning to TRBD1. This CDR3 contains 15 residues. Germline CDR1 reads SQVTM; CDR2 reads ANQGSEA. V was pared by 4 bases and J by 3 bases, with 10 bases of the junction left unmatched. In DNA, the CDR3 is TGCAGCGTTGGGGCAACAGGGGGGTGGGACACTGAAGCTTTCTTT. This codes for CSVGATGGWDTEAFF.

The V call is TRBV30, the J call TRBJ2-1; no reliable D call. This CDR3 has 13 residues. Per germline, CDR1 GTSNPN and CDR2 SVGIG (reference sequence). The V gene lost 2 bases and the J gene lost 10 bases, with 15 bases spanning the gap. The CDR3 region has the DNA TGTGCCTGGAGTTTCTCCCGGTTATACGAGCAGTTCTTC. This sequence encodes CAWSFSRLYEQFF.

The CDR3 DNA reads as TGCGCCAGCAGCCAAGCGCTGGGAAGGGAGACCCAGTACTTC. This sequence encodes CASSQALGRETQYF. The chain joins TRBV4-1 to TRBJ2-5, with unresolved D. Trimming removed 1 base at V and 5 bases at J, with 11 bases between. The CDR3 consists of 14 residues. The germline CDR1 and CDR2 sequences are MGHRA and YSYEKL.

The V and J genes are TRBV29-1 and TRBJ2-7, with 7 bases lining up with TRBD1. V lost 4 bases and J lost 0; bases outside the gene matches: 12. The CDR3 totals 16 residues. CDR1 SQVTM and CDR2 ANQGSEA come from the germline V gene. The CDR3 loop reads CSVGDSGLGGSYEQYF. CDR3 DNA sequence: TGCAGCGTTGGGGACAGTGGATTAGGGGGCTCCTACGAGCAGTACTTC.

The chain joins TRBV5-1 to TRBJ1-4; the match to TRBD1 covers 9 bases. Germline CDR1 reads SGHRS; CDR2 reads YFSETQ. V was pared by 0 bases and J by 8 bases, with 5 bases of the junction left unmatched. The CDR3 is made up of 15 amino acids. For the CDR3, the DNA is TGCGCCAGCAGCTTGGCCACAGGGGGCGCGGAAAAACTGTTTTTT. Translation gives CASSLATGGAEKLFF.

This CDR3 reads CAIETRNEQFF. The CDR3 nucleotides are TGTGCCATCGAGACGCGCAATGAGCAGTTCTTC. This chain links TRBV10-3 with TRBJ2-1; D ambiguous. Trimming removed 8 bases at V and 6 bases at J, with 8 bases between. CDR1 is ENHRY and CDR2 is SYGVKD in the germline V gene. The CDR3 totals 11 residues.

Written as DNA, the CDR3 is TGCAGTGCTAGAGAGACAGTAGGCTACACCTTC. Amino acids: CSARETVGYTF. J is TRBJ1-2 and V is TRBV20-1; tentative D call: TRBD1 (5 bases). V lost 0 bases, J lost 8 bases, and 7 bases lay in between. Germline CDR1 is DFQATT and CDR2 is SNEGSKA (reference sequence). The CDR3 extends over 11 amino acids.

This rearrangement joins TRBV5-1 to TRBJ2-5; 12 bases agree with TRBD2. With 4 bases clipped from V and 5 bases from J, the junction kept 6 bases outside the gene matches. Germline assignment: CDR1 SGHRS and CDR2 YFSETQ. The CDR3 extends over 15 amino acids. The CDR3 spells CASSVTSGSRETQYF. The CDR3 DNA reads as TGCGCCAGCAGCGTGACTAGCGGGAGTCGGGAGACCCAGTACTTC. The full variable domain, its missing parts supplied by reference TRBV5-1 and TRBJ2-5, is KAGVTQTPRYLIKTRGQQVTLSCSPISGHRSVSWYQQTPGQGLQFLFEYFSETQRNKGNFPGRFSGRQFSNSRSEMNVSTLELGDSALYLCASSVTSGSRETQYFGPGTRLLVL.

The rearrangement uses TRBV5-1 and TRBJ1-3; TRBD1 aligns across 7 bases. V lost 0 bases and J lost 3; bases outside the gene matches: 6. Germline loops: CDR1 SGHRS, CDR2 YFSETQ. The CDR3 spans 16 residues. In DNA, the CDR3 is TGCGCCAGCAGCTTGGCTTCGGGGACAGTTGGAAACACCATATATTTT. It encodes CASSLASGTVGNTIYF.

The chain combines TRBV29-1 with TRBJ2-7; 8 bases align to TRBD1. With V trimmed by 7 bases and J by 2 bases, 7 bases remained unmatched. Germline assignment: CDR1 SQVTM and CDR2 ANQGSEA. This CDR3 comprises 13 residues. The CDR3 DNA sequence: TGCAGCGCTGGACAGGGAATAGCCTACGAGCAGTACTTC. It translates to CSAGQGIAYEQYF.

There are many counts of this clone. The J gene is TRBJ1-1, the V gene TRBV27, with no clear D. The V gene lost 6 bases and the J gene lost 4 bases, with 21 bases spanning the gap. Germline V gene lookup returns CDR1 MNHEY and CDR2 SMNVEV (reference sequence). The CDR3 length is 16 residues. The CDR3 is CASSFSIPQLSTEAFF. In nucleotides, the CDR3 is TGTGCCAGCAGCTTCTCGATCCCCCAGTTGAGCACTGAAGCTTTCTTT.

This chain joins TRBV5-1 and TRBJ2-6; no firm D call. This CDR3 region has 16 residues. Trimming stripped 5 bases from V and 2 bases from J, with 14 bases between. The germline V gene encodes CDR1 SGHRS and CDR2 YFSETQ. In DNA, the CDR3 is TGCGCCAGCAGTTTTCCCCAATCTACTGGGGCCAACGTCCTGACTTTC. Translated, it gives CASSFPQSTGANVLTF.

The chain carries TRBV18 and TRBJ1-1; perhaps TRBD1 as D (6 bases). Trimming cost V 1 base and J 0 bases, with 21 bases left between them. This CDR3 contains 19 residues. Germline V gene sequence: CDR1 KGHSH, CDR2 LQKENI. DNA of the CDR3: TGTGCCAGCTCACCACGACTAGGGGGAATTTCTCTCATGAACACTGAAGCTTTCTTT. Its translation is CASSPRLGGISLMNTEAFF.